These T cell receptor beta chains were read from a single sample in a study of lymphopenia after photon versus proton radiotherapy. Produced via immunoSEQ multiplex PCR; TCRdb's table is partial and in-frame only. The sample records 26,000 or so clones, roughly four fifths being singletons. The material was peripheral blood, obtained from a patient treated with photon-based radiotherapy. These receptor sequences come from a man aged 45-60 years with gastric cancer. Both conserved end residues are part of each CDR3. The D gene is left open where the match is weak. Where a row states a size, it is once, few, many or the class of an expanded clone; other rows omit it.

. TRBD1 TRBJ2-2 TRBV19 CASSITGVAGELFF TGTGCCAGTAGTATTACAGGGGTTGCCGGGGAGCTGTTTTTT
. . TRBJ1-6 TRBV6-1 CASSGTVYNSPLHF TGTGCCAGCAGTGGGACAGTCTATAATTCACCCCTCCACTTT
. TRBD2 TRBJ2-3 TRBV7-2 CASTAKAGGNTQYF TGTGCCAGCACCGCCAAGGCGGGGGGTAATACGCAGTATTTT
once . TRBJ2-3 TRBV4-1 CASSWGLAYTDTQYF TGCGCCAGCAGTTGGGGGCTAGCCTACACAGATACGCAGTATTTT
. . TRBJ2-1 TRBV7-9 CASSSPRNYNEQFF TGTGCCAGCAGCTCCCCGCGCAATTACAATGAGCAGTTCTTC
once . TRBJ1-2 TRBV29-1 CSLDRNYGYTF TGCAGCCTGGACAGAAACTATGGCTACACCTTC
. TRBD1 TRBJ2-1 TRBV27 CASWGDRGSNEQFF TGTGCCAGTTGGGGGGACAGGGGGTCCAATGAGCAGTTCTTC
. TRBD1 TRBJ2-2 TRBV29-1 CSVPGGSGTGELFF TGCAGCGTTCCAGGGGGCTCGGGCACCGGGGAGCTGTTTTTT
. . TRBJ2-7 TRBV11-2 CASSANYEQYF TGTGCCAGCAGCGCAAACTACGAGCAGTACTTC
few . TRBJ2-7 TRBV15 CATSRDYLSHSYEQYF TGTGCCACCAGCAGAGATTATCTCAGCCACAGCTACGAGCAGTACTTC
. TRBD1 TRBJ1-3 TRBV6-5 CASSLQGVPGNTIYF TGTGCCAGCAGTTTACAGGGGGTCCCCGGAAACACCATATATTTT
. . TRBJ1-5 TRBV19 CASSMMGVAGQPQHF TGTGCCAGTAGTATGATGGGAGTCGCGGGTCAGCCCCAGCATTTT
. TRBD1 TRBJ1-4 TRBV18 CASSRDSPTNEKLFF TGTGCCAGCTCCAGGGACAGTCCAACTAATGAAAAACTGTTTTTT
. TRBD1 TRBJ1-5 TRBV10-3 CAISEVGDRGPQHF TGTGCCATCAGTGAGGTAGGGGACAGGGGGCCCCAGCATTTT
. TRBD1 TRBJ1-1 TRBV7-9 CASSEGQQNTEAFF TGTGCCAGCAGTGAGGGACAGCAGAACACTGAAGCTTTCTTT
. TRBD1 TRBJ2-5 TRBV19 CASSIIVQGGAQYF TGTGCCAGTAGTATAATTGTACAGGGGGGTGCCCAGTACTTC
. . TRBJ1-6 TRBV5-1 CASSPGYNSPLHF TGCGCCAGCAGTCCGGGTTATAATTCACCCCTCCACTTT
. TRBD2 TRBJ2-5 TRBV9 CASSLRGVQETQYF TGTGCCAGCAGCCTACGGGGGGTACAAGAGACCCAGTACTTC
. . TRBJ2-7 TRBV29-1 CSARTLSYEQYF TGCAGCGCTAGGACACTCTCCTACGAGCAGTACTTC
. TRBD1 TRBJ2-5 TRBV7-3 CASSSIALHRTGEETQYF TGTGCCAGCAGCTCTATTGCCCTACACCGGACAGGGGAAGAGACCCAGTACTTC
. . TRBJ1-2 TRBV7-9 CASSLGGNYGYTF TGTGCCAGCAGCTTGGGGGGGAACTATGGCTACACCTTC
. . TRBJ1-5 TRBV18 CASSVGRNQPQHF TGTGCCAGCTCAGTGGGGCGCAATCAGCCCCAGCATTTT
. . TRBJ1-5 TRBV6-1 CASTPDWGEPQHF TGTGCCAGCACCCCCGATTGGGGTGAGCCCCAGCATTTT
. . TRBJ2-7 TRBV18 CASSPPGWLGYSYEQYF TGTGCCAGCTCACCCCCCGGGTGGTTGGGTTACTCCTACGAGCAGTACTTC
. TRBD2 TRBJ2-5 TRBV9 CASSVGASGGGQETQYF TGTGCCAGCAGCGTAGGGGCTAGCGGGGGAGGCCAAGAGACCCAGTACTTC
. . TRBJ2-6 TRBV21-1 CASSKEGGAAGANVLTF TGTGCCAGCAGCAAAGAGGGAGGGGCGGCTGGGGCCAACGTCCTGACTTTC
. . TRBJ2-1 TRBV5-1 CASSKGTGAENEQFF TGCGCCAGCAGCAAAGGGACTGGGGCCGAGAATGAGCAGTTCTTC
. . TRBJ2-3 TRBV6-1 CASSDMAATDTQYF TGTGCCAGCAGTGATATGGCAGCTACAGATACGCAGTATTTT
. TRBD2 TRBJ2-5 TRBV30 CAWILAGSKTQYF TGTGCCTGGATATTAGCGGGGTCGAAGACCCAGTACTTC
few . TRBJ1-1 TRBV9 CASSVGVITEAFF TGTGCCAGCAGCGTAGGGGTGATCACTGAAGCTTTCTTT
. . TRBJ2-3 TRBV7-6 CASSLEAATSTDTQYF TGTGCCAGCAGCTTGGAGGCAGCCACTAGCACAGATACGCAGTATTTT
. . TRBJ1-2 TRBV5-1 CASSFPGISNYGYTF TGCGCCAGCAGCTTTCCCGGGATTTCTAACTATGGCTACACCTTC